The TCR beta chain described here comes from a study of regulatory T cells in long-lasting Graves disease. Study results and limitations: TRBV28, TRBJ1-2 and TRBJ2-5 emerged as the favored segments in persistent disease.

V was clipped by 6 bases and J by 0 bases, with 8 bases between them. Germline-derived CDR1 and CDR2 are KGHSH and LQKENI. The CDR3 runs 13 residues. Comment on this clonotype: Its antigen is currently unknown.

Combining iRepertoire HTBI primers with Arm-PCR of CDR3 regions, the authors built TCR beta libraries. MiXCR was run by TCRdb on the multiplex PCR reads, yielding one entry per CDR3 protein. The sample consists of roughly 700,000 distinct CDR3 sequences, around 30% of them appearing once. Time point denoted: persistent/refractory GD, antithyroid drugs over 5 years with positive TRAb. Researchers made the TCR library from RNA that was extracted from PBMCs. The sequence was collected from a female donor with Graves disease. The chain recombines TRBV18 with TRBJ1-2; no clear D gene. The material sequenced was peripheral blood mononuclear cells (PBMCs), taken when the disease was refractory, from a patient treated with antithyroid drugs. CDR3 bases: TGTGCCAGCTCCGCTTCTCCTAACTATGGCTACACCTTC. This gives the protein CASSASPNYGYTF. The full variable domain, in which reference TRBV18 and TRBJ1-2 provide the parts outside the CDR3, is NAGVMQNPRHLVRRRGQEARLRCSPMKGHSHVYWYRQLPEEGLKFMVYLQKENIIDESGMPKERFSAEFPKEGPSILRIQQVVRGDSAAYFCASSASPNYGYTFGSGTRLTVV.